The entry below gives a single T cell receptor (beta chain) sequence along with its context. This sample stems from a study of long-term antiretroviral therapy in people with HIV. Researchers report immunoSEQ v3.0 was run at survey level. Profiling relied on immunoSEQ multiplex PCR, and the TCRdb table lists in-frame clones only, not all of them. Among roughly 28,000 clones listed, roughly 92% were seen once. Germline V CDR1 and CDR2: SGDLS, YYNGEE. V was shortened by 6 bases and J by 2 bases, with 6 bases between the two germline ends. The CDR3 length is 12 residues. V is TRBV9 and J is TRBJ1-3, with D unclear. Sequenced material: unsorted PBMCs, taken 3.1 years after starting antiretroviral therapy. The sequence was obtained from a man in his late teens or twenties with HIV. The CDR3 loop reads CASNLPGNTIYF. CDR3 coding DNA: TGTGCCAGCAACCTTCCTGGAAACACCATATATTTT.